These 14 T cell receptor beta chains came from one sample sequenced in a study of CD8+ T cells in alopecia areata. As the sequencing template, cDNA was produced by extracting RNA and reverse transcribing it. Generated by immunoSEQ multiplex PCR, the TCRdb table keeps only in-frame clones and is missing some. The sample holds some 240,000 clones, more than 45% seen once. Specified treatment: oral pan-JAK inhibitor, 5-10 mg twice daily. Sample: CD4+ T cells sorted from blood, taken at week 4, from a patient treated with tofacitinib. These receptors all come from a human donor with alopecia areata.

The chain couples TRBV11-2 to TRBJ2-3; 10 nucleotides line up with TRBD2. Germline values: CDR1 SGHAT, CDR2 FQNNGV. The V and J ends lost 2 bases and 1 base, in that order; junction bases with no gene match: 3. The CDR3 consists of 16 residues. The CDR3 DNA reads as TGTGCCAGCAGCTTACGAACTAGCGGGGGCACAGATACGCAGTATTTT. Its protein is CASSLRTSGGTDTQYF.

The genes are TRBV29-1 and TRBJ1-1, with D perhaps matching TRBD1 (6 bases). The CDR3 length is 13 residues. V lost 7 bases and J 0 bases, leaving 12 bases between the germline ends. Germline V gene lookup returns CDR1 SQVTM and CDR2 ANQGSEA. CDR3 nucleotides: TGCAGCGCCGCGGGACAAATGAACACTGAAGCTTTCTTT. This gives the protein CSAAGQMNTEAFF.

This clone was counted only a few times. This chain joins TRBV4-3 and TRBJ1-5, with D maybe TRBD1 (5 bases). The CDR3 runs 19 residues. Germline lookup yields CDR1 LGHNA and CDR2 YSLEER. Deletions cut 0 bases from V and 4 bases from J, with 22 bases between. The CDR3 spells CASSQERGSGDLGNQPQHF. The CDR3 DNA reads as TGCGCCAGCAGCCAAGAACGAGGGTCTGGGGACCTTGGGAATCAGCCCCAGCATTTT.

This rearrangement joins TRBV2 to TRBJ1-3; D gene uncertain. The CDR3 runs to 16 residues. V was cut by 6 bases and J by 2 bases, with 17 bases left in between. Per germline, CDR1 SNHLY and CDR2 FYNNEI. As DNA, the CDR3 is TGTGCCAGCAGCGAAAGACGGAGGAATACTGGAAACACCATATATTTT. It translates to CASSERRRNTGNTIYF.

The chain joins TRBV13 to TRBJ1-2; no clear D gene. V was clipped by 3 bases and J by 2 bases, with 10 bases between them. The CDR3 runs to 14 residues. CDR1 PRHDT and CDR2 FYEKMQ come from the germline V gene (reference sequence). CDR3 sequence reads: CASSFRSANYGYTF. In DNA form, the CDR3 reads TGTGCCAGCAGCTTTCGGTCCGCCAACTATGGCTACACCTTC.

The CDR3 loop is CASSVDGTGGLVETQYF. Here the CDR3 DNA reads TGTGCCAGCAGCGTAGATGGGACAGGGGGCTTGGTGGAGACCCAGTACTTC. This rearrangement joins TRBV9 to TRBJ2-5; TRBD1 aligns across 12 bases. V gave up 0 bases and J gave up 5 bases; unmatched junction bases: 8. Per germline, CDR1 SGDLS and CDR2 YYNGEE. The CDR3 spans 17 residues.

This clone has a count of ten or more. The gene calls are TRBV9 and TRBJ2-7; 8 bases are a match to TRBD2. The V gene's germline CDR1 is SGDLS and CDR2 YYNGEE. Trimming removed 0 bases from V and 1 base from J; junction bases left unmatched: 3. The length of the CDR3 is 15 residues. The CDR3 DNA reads TGTGCCAGCAGCGTAGGCCGGGGGGGATCCTACGAGCAGTACTTC. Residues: CASSVGRGGSYEQYF.

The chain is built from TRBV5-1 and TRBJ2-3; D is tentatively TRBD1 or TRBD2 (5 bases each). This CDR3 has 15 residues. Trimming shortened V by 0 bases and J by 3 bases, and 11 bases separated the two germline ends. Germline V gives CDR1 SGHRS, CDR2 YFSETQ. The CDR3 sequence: CASSLDTRETDTQYF. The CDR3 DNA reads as TGCGCCAGCAGCTTGGATACCAGGGAGACAGATACGCAGTATTTT.

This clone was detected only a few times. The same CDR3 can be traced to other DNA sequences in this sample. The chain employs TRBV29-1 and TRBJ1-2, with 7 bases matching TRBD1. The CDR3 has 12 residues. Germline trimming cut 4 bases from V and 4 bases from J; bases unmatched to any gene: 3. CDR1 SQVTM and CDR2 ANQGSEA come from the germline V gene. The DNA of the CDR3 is TGCAGCGTTGGGGACAGCACCTATGGCTACACCTTC. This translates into CSVGDSTYGYTF.

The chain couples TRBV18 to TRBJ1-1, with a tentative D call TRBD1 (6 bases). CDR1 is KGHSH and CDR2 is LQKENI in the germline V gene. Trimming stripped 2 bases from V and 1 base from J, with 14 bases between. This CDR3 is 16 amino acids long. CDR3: CASSPSLRGRNTEAFF. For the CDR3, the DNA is TGTGCCAGCTCACCATCGTTGAGGGGGAGGAACACTGAAGCTTTCTTT.

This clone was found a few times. In nucleotides, the CDR3 is TGTGCCAGCAGTGATGTGGAGGGGGCAGGGCAGCCCCAGCATTTT. Amino acids: CASSDVEGAGQPQHF. The chain recombines TRBV6-1 with TRBJ1-5, with 7 bases aligning to TRBD1. The CDR3 is 15 amino acids. From germline, CDR1 is MNHNS and CDR2 SASEGT. The ends lost 3 bases at V and 7 bases at J; junction bases unmatched: 9.

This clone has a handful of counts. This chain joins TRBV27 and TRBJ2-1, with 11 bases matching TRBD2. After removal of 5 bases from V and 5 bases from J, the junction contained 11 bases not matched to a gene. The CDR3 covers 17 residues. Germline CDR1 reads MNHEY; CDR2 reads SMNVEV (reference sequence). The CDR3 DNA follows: TGTGCCAGCAGTCCACCTCGACTAGCGGGGCATAACAATGAGCAGTTCTTC. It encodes CASSPPRLAGHNNEQFF.

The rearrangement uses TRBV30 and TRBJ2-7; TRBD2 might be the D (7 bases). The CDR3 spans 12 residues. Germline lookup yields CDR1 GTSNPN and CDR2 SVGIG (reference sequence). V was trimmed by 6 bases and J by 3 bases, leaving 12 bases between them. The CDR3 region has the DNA TGTGCCTGCCGGGGAGGGGGCTACGAGCAGTACTTC. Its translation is CACRGGGYEQYF.

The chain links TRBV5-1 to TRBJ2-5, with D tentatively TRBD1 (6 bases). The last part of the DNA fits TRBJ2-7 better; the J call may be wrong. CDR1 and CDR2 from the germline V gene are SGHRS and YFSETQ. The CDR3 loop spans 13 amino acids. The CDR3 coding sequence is TGCGCCAGCAGCGTAGACAGGTCCTACGAGCAGTACTTC. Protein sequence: CASSVDRSYEQYF.